This T cell receptor beta chain comes out of a study of blood T cell repertoires in COVID-19. Overall study: COVID-19 samples collected from the United States, Italy and Spain covered acute and convalescent phases. The analysed material was cDNA or gDNA that came from T cells, B-cell-depleted T cells, or PBMCs.

As originally analysed: Estimation of nucleated cell counts was performed using reference gene primer amplification. Libraries were prepared by immunoSEQ multiplex PCR; TCRdb keeps only in-frame clonotypes and omits some of them. V and J calls and clone size come straight from that table; D and trimming were deduced from the DNA. The sample consists of about 160,000 clones, approximately 88% of them appearing once. This CDR3 has 15 residues. Germline-derived CDR1 and CDR2 are SGHAT and FQNNGV. Trimming took 4 bases from V and 4 from J; bases not matched to a gene: 6. Sequencing was performed on peripheral blood. The clonotype comes from a man in his 60s with acute or convalescent COVID-19. The V gene is TRBV11-2, the J gene TRBJ1-4; 7 bases agree with TRBD1. This chain's CDR3 is CASSWGTVYNEKLFF. The CDR3 bases are TGTGCCAGCAGCTGGGGGACAGTTTATAATGAAAAACTGTTTTTT. The full variable domain, rest sourced from reference TRBV11-2 and TRBJ1-4, is EAGVAQSPRYKIIEKRQSVAFWCNPISGHATLYWYQQILGQGPKLLIQFQNNGVVDDSQLPKDRFSAERLKGVDSTLKIQPAKLEDSAVYLCASSWGTVYNEKLFFGSGTQLSVL.